The T cell receptor beta chain under discussion was sequenced for a study of blood T cell repertoires in COVID-19. Study-level background: COVID-19 samples from acute and convalescent phases originated in the United States, Italy and Spain.

As processed by the authors: Amplifying reference gene primers gave estimates of nucleated cell counts. Assay: immunoSEQ multiplex PCR; the TCRdb copy retains only in-frame clones and omits some. The V and J calls and clone size come from that table; D and trimming were worked out from the DNA. This table holds roughly 480,000 clones, roughly 89% found once. Patients at the Seattle site were enrolled during active infection and followed longitudinally. Input material: peripheral blood. The source is a man between 18 and 35 years old with COVID-19, enrolled during active disease.

The CDR3 bases are TGTGCCAGCAGCGTCTATAGCGGGGGGTGGACAGATACGCAGTATTTT. It encodes CASSVYSGGWTDTQYF. V and J are TRBV9 and TRBJ2-3, with TRBD2 matching 10 bases. Germline V gene sequence: CDR1 SGDLS, CDR2 YYNGEE. The V gene end was trimmed by 2 bases and the J gene end by 3 bases; junction bases not matched to a gene: 6. The CDR3 extends over 16 amino acids.